The 14 T cell receptor beta chains listed next were all sequenced from one sample in a study of cytomegalovirus exposure and HLA in healthy donors. Some clones are missing from TCRdb's copy, which holds only in-frame ones; the method was immunoSEQ multiplex PCR. The sample has some 140,000 clones; about 86% are singletons. Sequenced input: PBMCs. Receptors were obtained from a man younger than 35 in good health and CMV-seronegative.

V gene TRBV19 combines with J gene TRBJ2-2; 7 positions agree with TRBD1. Germline V gene sequence: CDR1 LNHDA, CDR2 SQIVND (reference sequence). The J segment lost 1 base and the V segment lost 9 bases, leaving 8 bases of the junction unmatched. This CDR3 has 15 residues. CDR3 residues: CASNTGALNTGELFF. The CDR3 DNA follows: TGTGCCAGCAATACAGGGGCATTGAACACCGGGGAGCTGTTTTTT.

The genes are TRBV2 and TRBJ2-2; TRBD1 agrees at 9 bases. This CDR3 is built from 16 residues. In germline, CDR1 is SNHLY, CDR2 FYNNEI. The V gene end was trimmed by 7 bases and the J gene end by 6 bases; junction bases not matched to a gene: 12. CDR3 loop: CASTVTGTGISGELFF. CDR3 coding DNA: TGTGCCAGCACCGTAACCGGGACAGGGATCTCCGGGGAGCTGTTTTTT.

The chain employs TRBV19 and TRBJ1-6; tentative D call: TRBD1 (6 bases). The CDR3 runs to 14 residues. The V end was cut by 8 bases, the J end by 9 bases, with 17 bases between. Germline V gene sequence: CDR1 LNHDA, CDR2 SQIVND (reference sequence). The CDR3, as DNA: TGTGCCAGTCAAACTACAGGGAGAAGTTCACCCCTCCACTTT. This encodes CASQTTGRSSPLHF.

The V call is TRBV9, the J call TRBJ2-3; D unclear. The germline V gene encodes CDR1 SGDLS and CDR2 YYNGEE. This CDR3 spans 13 amino acids. V gave up 4 bases and J gave up 1 base, with 7 bases separating them. The CDR3 spells CASSREGTDTQYF. CDR3 sequence (DNA): TGTGCCAGCAGCCGTGAGGGCACAGATACGCAGTATTTT.

The chain is built from TRBV19 and TRBJ2-7, with 7 bases identical to TRBD1. The germline CDR1 and CDR2 sequences are LNHDA and SQIVND (reference sequence). The junction had 5 bases not matched to a gene; V was cut back by 5 bases and J by 4 bases. The CDR3 extends over 13 amino acids. CDR3 amino acids: CASSWGQFYEQYF. CDR3 nucleotide sequence: TGTGCCAGTAGTTGGGGACAGTTTTACGAGCAGTACTTC.

The gene calls are TRBV28 and TRBJ2-7; D perhaps matches TRBD1 (6 bases). Germline CDR1 and CDR2: MDHEN and SYDVKM. The CDR3 totals 13 residues. Deletions cut 8 bases from V and 2 bases from J, with 13 bases between. The CDR3 DNA is TGTGCCAGCCTGAGGGGGTTTACCTACGAGCAGTACTTC. This encodes CASLRGFTYEQYF.

The rearrangement links TRBV4-1 to TRBJ2-2, with 8 bases that match TRBD1. The V segment lost 2 bases and the J segment 5 bases; nucleotides outside the gene matches: 4. The CDR3 length is 15 residues. Germline V lookup: CDR1 MGHRA, CDR2 YSYEKL. Here the CDR3 reads CASSQLDRGTGELFF. In DNA, the CDR3 is TGCGCCAGCAGCCAACTTGACAGGGGTACCGGGGAGCTGTTTTTT.

The V gene is TRBV28, the J gene TRBJ2-7, with D possibly being TRBD2 (5 bases). The CDR3 runs to 16 residues. V lost 2 bases and J 6 bases, leaving 20 bases between the germline ends. Germline CDR1 MDHEN, CDR2 SYDVKM. CDR3 nucleotide sequence: TGTGCCAGCAGTTTAAGGCTCGCCCTGGCCGAGGGCGAGCAGTACTTC. This translates into CASSLRLALAEGEQYF.

This clone has more than one count but fewer than ten. This chain uses TRBV7-2 with TRBJ2-1; D may be TRBD1 (6 bases). This CDR3 spans 13 amino acids. Germline CDR1 reads SGHTA; CDR2 reads FQGNSA. Trimming took off 2 bases at V and 8 bases at J, with 10 bases between the two ends. In DNA form, the CDR3 reads TGTGCCAGCAGCTTAAACAGGGCCCATGAGCAGTTCTTC. Translation: CASSLNRAHEQFF.

The chain is built from TRBV5-1 and TRBJ2-1; the match to TRBD2 covers 11 bases. The V gene's germline CDR1 is SGHRS and CDR2 YFSETQ. The ends lost 4 bases at V and 7 bases at J; junction bases unmatched: 13. The CDR3 spans 17 residues. The CDR3 loop reads CASSHTGGLAAPNEQFF. The DNA for the CDR3 is TGCGCCAGCAGCCATACGGGGGGACTAGCGGCACCAAATGAGCAGTTCTTC.

The rearrangement joins TRBV7-9 to TRBJ2-1; D gene unclear. Germline lookup yields CDR1 SEHNR and CDR2 FQNEAQ (reference sequence). The CDR3 is 12 amino acids. Trimming took 3 bases from V and 8 from J, leaving 8 bases between them. The CDR3 is CASSFRYYEQFF. The CDR3 DNA reads TGTGCCAGCAGCTTCAGGTACTATGAGCAGTTCTTC.

J is TRBJ1-4 and V is TRBV7-6, with D perhaps matching TRBD1 (6 bases). V was clipped by 5 bases and J by 5 bases, with 12 bases between them. Per the germline V gene, CDR1 is SGHVS and CDR2 is FNYEAQ. The CDR3 totals 14 residues. The CDR3 nucleotides read TGTGCCAGCAGCCCCCCAGGGGAAAATGAAAAACTGTTTTTT. This gives the protein CASSPPGENEKLFF.

The sample holds one count of this clone. V and J are TRBV6-1 and TRBJ2-3; no reliable D call. The germline V gene has CDR1 MNHNS and CDR2 SASEGT. Trimming cost V 4 bases and J 8 bases, with 10 bases left between them. The CDR3 loop spans 12 amino acids. In DNA, the CDR3 is TGTGCCAGCAGTGTTGACTGGATTACGCAGTATTTT. Translating it yields CASSVDWITQYF.

This chain connects TRBV19 to TRBJ1-2; 11 bases match TRBD1. V was pared by 1 base and J by 7 bases, with 2 bases of the junction left unmatched. This CDR3 comprises 14 residues. Germline V gene sequence: CDR1 LNHDA, CDR2 SQIVND (reference sequence). This chain's CDR3 is CASSIGDRGSGYTF. In DNA, the CDR3 is TGTGCCAGTAGTATAGGGGACAGGGGGTCTGGCTACACCTTC.